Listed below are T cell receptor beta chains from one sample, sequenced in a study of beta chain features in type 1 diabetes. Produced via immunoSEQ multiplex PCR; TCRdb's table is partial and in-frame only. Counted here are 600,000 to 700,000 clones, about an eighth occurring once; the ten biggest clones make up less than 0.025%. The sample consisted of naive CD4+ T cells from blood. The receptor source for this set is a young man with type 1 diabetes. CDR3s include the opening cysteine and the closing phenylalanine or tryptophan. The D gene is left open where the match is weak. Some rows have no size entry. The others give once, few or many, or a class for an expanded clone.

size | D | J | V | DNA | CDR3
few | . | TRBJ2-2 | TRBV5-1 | TGCGCCAGCAGCCCTTTTTCCACCGGGGAGCTGTTTTTT | CASSPFSTGELFF
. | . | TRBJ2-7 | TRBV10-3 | TGTGCCATTCAGCGGACAGAGATAAACGAGCAGTACTTC | CAIQRTEINEQYF
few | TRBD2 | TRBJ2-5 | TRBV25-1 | TGTGCCAGCAGCGATTCTTCGGGGGGGACCTTGGAGACCCAGTACTTC | CASSDSSGGTLETQYF
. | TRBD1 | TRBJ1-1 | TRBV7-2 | TGTGCCAGCAGCATTACCGGGACAGCGAACACTGAAGCTTTCTTT | CASSITGTANTEAFF
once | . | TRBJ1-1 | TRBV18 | TGTGCCAGCTCACCCCTCCCGTCCGGGACGGAAGCTTTCTTT | CASSPLPSGTEAFF
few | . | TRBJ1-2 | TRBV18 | TGTGCCAGCTCACCTTTCTCGACAGAGACCCTTAACTATGGCTACACCTTC | CASSPFSTETLNYGYTF
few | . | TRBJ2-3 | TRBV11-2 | TGTGCCAGCAGCTTATCGCCTCCGGATACGCAGTATTTT | CASSLSPPDTQYF
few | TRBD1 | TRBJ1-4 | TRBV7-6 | TGTGCCAGCAGCTTGGGACAGGGAGGTTCAAAACTGTTTTTT | CASSLGQGGSKLFF
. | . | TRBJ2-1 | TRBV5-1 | TGCGCCAGCAGCTGGAAGATGTACAATGAGCAGTTCTTC | CASSWKMYNEQFF
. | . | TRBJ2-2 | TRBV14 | TGTGCCAGCAGCGGACGGAGGGAGCTGTTTTTT | CASSGRRELFF
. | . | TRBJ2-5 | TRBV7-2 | TGTGCCAACAGCTTAAGAGGGCTGCAGGCTCAAGAGACCCAGTACTTC | CANSLRGLQAQETQYF
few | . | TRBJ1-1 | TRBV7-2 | TGTGCCAGCAGCTTATTCGGGCTCCAAATGAACACTGAAGCTTTCTTT | CASSLFGLQMNTEAFF
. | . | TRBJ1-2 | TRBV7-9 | TGTGCCAGCAGCCTCGGATCTCGGGAAGGCTACACCTTC | CASSLGSREGYTF
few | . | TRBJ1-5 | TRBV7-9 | TGTGCCAGCAGCTTAGATTTTTCGACGGAGATTAATCAGCCCCAGCATTTT | CASSLDFSTEINQPQHF
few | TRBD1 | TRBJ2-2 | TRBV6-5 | TGTGCCAGCGGGGACAGTAACACCGGGGAGCTGTTTTTT | CASGDSNTGELFF
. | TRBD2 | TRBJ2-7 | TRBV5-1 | TGCGCCAGCAGCCTACTAGCGGGGTCCTACGAGCAGTACTTC | CASSLLAGSYEQYF
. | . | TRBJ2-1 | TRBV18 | TGTGCCACCCTTAGGGAGTACAGTGAGCAGTTCTTC | CATLREYSEQFF
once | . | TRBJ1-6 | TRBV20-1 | TGCAGTGCCTTTGGGGATTCACCCCTCCACTTT | CSAFGDSPLHF
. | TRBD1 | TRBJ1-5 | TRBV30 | TGTGCCTGGAGTCCCGTCAGGGGGCGAGTTCAGCCCCAGCATTTT | CAWSPVRGRVQPQHF
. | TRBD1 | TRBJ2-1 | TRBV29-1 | TGCAGCGTTGAACTCCCTCGGACAGGGGGCAATGAGCAGTTCTTC | CSVELPRTGGNEQFF
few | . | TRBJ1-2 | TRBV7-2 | TGTGCCAGCAGCTCCCGGGGGGGCTCGAACTATGGCTACACCTTC | CASSSRGGSNYGYTF
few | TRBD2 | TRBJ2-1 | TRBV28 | TGTGCCAGCAGCACCGGGACTAGCGGGGCCGGCCTAGATAACAATGAGCAGTTCTTC | CASSTGTSGAGLDNNEQFF
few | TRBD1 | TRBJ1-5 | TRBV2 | TGTGCCAGCACCACTGGGACAGGGGGCAATCAGCCCCAGCATTTT | CASTTGTGGNQPQHF
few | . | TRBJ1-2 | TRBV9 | TGTGCCAGCAGCGTCGACAGTACGGCCCTATATGGCTACACCTTC | CASSVDSTALYGYTF
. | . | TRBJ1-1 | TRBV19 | TGTGCCAGTAGTGCACGGACGGGCAAGAACACTGAAGCTTTCTTT | CASSARTGKNTEAFF
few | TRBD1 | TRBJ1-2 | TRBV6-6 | TGTGCCAGCAGACCCGGGACAGGGAAGGTGGTATATGGCTACACCTTC | CASRPGTGKVVYGYTF
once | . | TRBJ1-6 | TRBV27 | TGTGCCAGCAGTTTGGGGGGCGCACCCCTCCACTTT | CASSLGGAPLHF
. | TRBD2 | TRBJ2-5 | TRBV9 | TGTGCCAGCAGCGTACCGCAAACTAGCGGGGGGGCCAGGGAGACCCAGTACTTC | CASSVPQTSGGARETQYF
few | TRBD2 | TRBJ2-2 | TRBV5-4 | TGTGCCAGCAGCCCACCTGGACTAGCGGGGGGGCCCGCAGGCACCGGGGAGCTGTTTTTT | CASSPPGLAGGPAGTGELFF
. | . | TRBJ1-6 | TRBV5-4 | TGTGCCAGCAGCTCCACCGGGGATAATTCACCCCTCCACTTT | CASSSTGDNSPLHF
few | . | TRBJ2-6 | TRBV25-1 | TGTGCCAGCAGTGGCAATCCGGGGGCGCCTGGGGCCAACGTCCTGACTTTC | CASSGNPGAPGANVLTF
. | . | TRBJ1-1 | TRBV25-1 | TGTGCCAGCAGTGAATACCTAAGCAGGGGTTATGCCACTGAAGCTTTCTTT | CASSEYLSRGYATEAFF